Each of the 11 T cell receptor beta chains below was sequenced from the same sample in a study of T and B cells in COVID-19 patients. Blood genomic DNA input for TRB amplification was roughly 220-500 ng. TRB rearrangements were amplified by multiplex PCR with BIOMED2 TRB-A/B primers. TCRdb re-derived calls from the multiplex PCR reads in MiXCR, one entry per CDR3 protein. The table records 11,000 to 15,000 distinct CDR3 sequences, under 30% of them present only once. Sequencing was performed on blood. All receptors derive from a human donor who had recovered from COVID-19.

The V gene is TRBV12-3 or TRBV12-4, the J gene TRBJ1-1; D ambiguous. This CDR3 has 13 amino acids. With 3 bases removed from V and 0 bases from J, the gap between germline ends came to 5 bases. This CDR3 is CASSFRLNTEAFF. For the CDR3, the DNA is TGTGCCAGCAGTTTCCGGCTGAACACTGAAGCTTTCTTT.

This clonotype qualifies as medium-sized. The V call is TRBV19, the J call TRBJ1-1; possibly TRBD1 for D (5 bases). CDR3 length equals 14 residues. V lost 6 bases to trimming and J lost 1 base, with 12 bases between them. From germline, CDR1 is LNHDA and CDR2 SQIVND (reference sequence). The CDR3: CASSSQGRNTEAFF. CDR3 coding DNA: TGTGCCAGTAGCTCCCAGGGCCGGAACACTGAAGCTTTCTTT.

The chain joins TRBV6-2 or TRBV6-3 to TRBJ1-2; D may be TRBD1 (6 bases). Deletions cut 6 bases from V and 3 bases from J, with 17 bases between. From germline, CDR1 is MNHEY and CDR2 SVGEGT. The CDR3 is made up of 15 amino acids. The DNA of the CDR3 is TGTGCCAGCAGAAAAGGGGGAAAGGGTCACTATGGCTACACCTTC. It yields the protein CASRKGGKGHYGYTF.

The chain is built from TRBV27 and TRBJ1-1; D gene ambiguous. This CDR3 has 12 amino acids. Trimming took 5 bases from V and 7 from J, leaving 11 bases between them. Germline V lookup: CDR1 MNHEY, CDR2 SMNVEV (reference sequence). CDR3 region: CASSQGINEAFF. CDR3 coding DNA: TGTGCCAGCAGTCAAGGGATTAATGAAGCTTTCTTT.

This clonotype was counted ten times or more. This chain links TRBV6-5 with TRBJ2-2; D gene ambiguous. The germline V gene has CDR1 MNHEY and CDR2 SVGAGI. CDR3 length equals 13 residues. With 2 bases removed from V and 5 bases from J, the gap between germline ends came to 6 bases. This chain's CDR3 is CASSYLTTGELFF. In nucleotides, the CDR3 is TGTGCCAGCAGTTACCTGACGACCGGGGAGCTGTTTTTT.

The sample holds a few counts of this clonotype. The chain links TRBV12-3 or TRBV12-4 to TRBJ2-2; TRBD2 matches 7 bases. The CDR3 length is 14 residues. The J segment lost 7 bases and the V segment lost 6 bases, leaving 8 bases of the junction unmatched. The CDR3 here is CASRGGGSSGELFF. Written as DNA, the CDR3 is TGTGCCAGCAGGGGGGGGGGGTCGAGCGGGGAGCTGTTTTTT.

The rearrangement links TRBV6-1 to TRBJ1-6, with 10 bases lining up with TRBD1. The J segment lost 7 bases and the V segment lost 7 bases, leaving 4 bases of the junction unmatched. The CDR3 contains 14 residues. Germline values: CDR1 MNHNS, CDR2 SASEGT. The DNA of the CDR3 is TGTGCCAGCATGATGGGACAGGGGAATTCACCCCTCCACTTT. Amino acids: CASMMGQGNSPLHF.

This clonotype qualifies as medium-sized. This chain joins TRBV19 and TRBJ2-3; either TRBD1 or TRBD2 may supply D (5 bases each). Per the germline V gene, CDR1 is LNHDA and CDR2 is SQIVND (reference sequence). This CDR3 is 12 amino acids long. Trimming left V 7 bases short and J 6 bases short, with 11 bases between. CDR3 loop: CASMGTADTQYF. The CDR3, as DNA: TGTGCCAGTATGGGGACGGCGGATACGCAGTATTTT.

This clonotype was found a few times. The chain is built from TRBV10-3 and TRBJ2-7, with no clear D. The V and J ends lost 2 bases and 6 bases respectively, with 11 bases between them. The CDR3 is 13 amino acids. Germline loops: CDR1 ENHRY, CDR2 SYGVKD. CDR3 bases: TGTGCCATCAGTGAGGGTGAGACTTTCGAGCAGTACTTC. Amino acid sequence: CAISEGETFEQYF.

The V call is TRBV6-5, the J call TRBJ1-6, with unresolved D. This CDR3 region has 14 residues. The germline gives CDR1 MNHEY, CDR2 SVGAGI. Trimming took off 6 bases at V and 9 bases at J, with 15 bases between the two ends. CDR3 sequence reads: CASRTGSRGSPLHF. Here the CDR3 DNA reads TGTGCCAGCAGGACGGGCTCTAGAGGTTCACCCCTCCACTTT.

This clonotype has a count of ten or more. CDR3 coding DNA: TGTGCCAGCAGTTCCCCCTACGAGCAGTACTTC. Residues: CASSSPYEQYF. The chain is built from TRBV6-2 or TRBV6-3 and TRBJ2-7; D gene unclear. The CDR3 spans 11 residues. V lost 4 bases and J lost 2, with 3 bases in between. Germline V gene sequence: CDR1 MNHEY, CDR2 SVGEGT.